This T cell receptor (beta chain) is from a study of blood T cell repertoires in COVID-19. In the study's own analysis: Amplification from reference gene primers served as the basis for estimated nucleated cell counts. The repertoire was sequenced with immunoSEQ multiplex PCR; TCRdb's copy has only in-frame clones and lacks some. V, J and clone size reflect that table, while D and trimming were determined from the DNA. In the table there are just over 300,000 clones, approximately 85% of which are singletons. Symptom resolution, clearance, or two negative PCRs marked the recovered donors of Cohort 3. The germline gives CDR1 LNHDA, CDR2 SQIVND (reference sequence). Deletions cut 1 base from V and 3 bases from J, with 8 bases between. This CDR3 is built from 14 residues.

The V call is TRBV19, the J call TRBJ2-3, with a tentative D call TRBD2 (5 bases). Sequenced material: PBMCs or T cells enriched from blood (not recorded which). This TCR was sampled from a young man who had recovered from COVID-19. This chain's CDR3 is CASSIGLATDTQYF. CDR3 bases: TGTGCCAGTAGTATAGGTCTAGCTACAGATACGCAGTATTTT.